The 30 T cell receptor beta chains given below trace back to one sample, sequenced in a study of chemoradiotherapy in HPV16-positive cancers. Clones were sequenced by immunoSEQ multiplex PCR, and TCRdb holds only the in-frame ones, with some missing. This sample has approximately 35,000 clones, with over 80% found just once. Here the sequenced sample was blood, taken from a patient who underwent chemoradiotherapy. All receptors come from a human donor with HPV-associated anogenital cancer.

The CDR3 nucleotides read TGTGCCAGCAGCGTAGGGGAAACGGGGGGCCAAGAGACCCAGTACTTC. It specifies CASSVGETGGQETQYF. The rearrangement uses TRBV9 and TRBJ2-5, with 7 nucleotides matching TRBD2. The CDR3 spans 16 residues. With 0 bases clipped from V and 1 base from J, the junction kept 6 bases outside the gene matches. Germline V gives CDR1 SGDLS, CDR2 YYNGEE.

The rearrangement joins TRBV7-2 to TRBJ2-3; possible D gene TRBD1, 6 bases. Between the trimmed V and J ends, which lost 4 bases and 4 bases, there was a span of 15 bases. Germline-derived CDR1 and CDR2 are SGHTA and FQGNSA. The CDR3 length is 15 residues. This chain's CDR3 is CASSYQWTVSDTQYF. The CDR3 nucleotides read TGTGCCAGCAGCTATCAATGGACAGTGTCAGATACGCAGTATTTT. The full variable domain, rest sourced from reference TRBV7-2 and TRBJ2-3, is GAGVSQSPSNKVTEKGKDVELRCDPISGHTALYWYRQSLGQGLEFLIYFQGNSAPDKSGLPSDRFSAERTGGSVSTLTIQRTQQEDSAVYLCASSYQWTVSDTQYFGPGTRLTVL.

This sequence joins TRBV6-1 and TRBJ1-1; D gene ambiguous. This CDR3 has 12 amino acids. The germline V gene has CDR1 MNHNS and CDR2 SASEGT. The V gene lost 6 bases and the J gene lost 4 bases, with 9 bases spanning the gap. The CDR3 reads CASRPRSTEAFF. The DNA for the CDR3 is TGTGCCAGCAGGCCCCGTAGCACTGAAGCTTTCTTT.

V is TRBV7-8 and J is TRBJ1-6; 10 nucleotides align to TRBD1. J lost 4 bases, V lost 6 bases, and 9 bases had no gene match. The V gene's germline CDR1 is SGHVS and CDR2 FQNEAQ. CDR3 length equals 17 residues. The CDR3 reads CASSTRTGGNYNSPLHF. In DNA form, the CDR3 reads TGTGCCAGCAGTACACGGACAGGGGGGAATTATAATTCACCCCTCCACTTT.

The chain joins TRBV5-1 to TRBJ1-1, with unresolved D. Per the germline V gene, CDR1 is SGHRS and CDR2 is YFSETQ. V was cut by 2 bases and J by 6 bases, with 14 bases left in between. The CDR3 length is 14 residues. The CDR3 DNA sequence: TGCGCCAGCAGCTTCGGGGAACATAACGCTGAAGCTTTCTTT. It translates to CASSFGEHNAEAFF.

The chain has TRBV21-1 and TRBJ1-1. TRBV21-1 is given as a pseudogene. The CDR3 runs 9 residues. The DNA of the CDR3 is TGTGCCAGCCCCCCCGAGGCTTTCTTT. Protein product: CASPPEAFF.

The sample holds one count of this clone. The CDR3 sequence is CASKGGPTGDEQYF. The CDR3 nucleotides are TGTGCCAGCAAGGGGGGCCCCACAGGAGACGAGCAGTACTTC. V is TRBV6-5 and J is TRBJ2-7, with D perhaps assigned TRBD1 or TRBD2 (6 bases each). This CDR3 has 14 residues. Germline V gene sequence: CDR1 MNHEY, CDR2 SVGAGI. The germline V and J ends were trimmed by 7 bases and 5 bases, with 18 bases remaining between them.

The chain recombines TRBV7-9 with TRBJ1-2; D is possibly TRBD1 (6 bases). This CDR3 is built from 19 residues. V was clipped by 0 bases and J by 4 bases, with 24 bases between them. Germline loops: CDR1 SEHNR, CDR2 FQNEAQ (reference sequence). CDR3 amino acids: CASSLATRSRGLHLYGYTF. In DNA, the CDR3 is TGTGCCAGCAGCTTAGCCACCCGGAGTAGGGGGTTACATCTCTATGGCTACACCTTC.

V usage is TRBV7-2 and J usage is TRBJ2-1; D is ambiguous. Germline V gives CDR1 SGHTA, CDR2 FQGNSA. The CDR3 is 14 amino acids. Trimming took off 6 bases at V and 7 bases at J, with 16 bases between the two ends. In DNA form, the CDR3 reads TGTGCCAGCAGTCCATCTCGCACCCGGAATGAGCAGTTCTTC. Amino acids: CASSPSRTRNEQFF.

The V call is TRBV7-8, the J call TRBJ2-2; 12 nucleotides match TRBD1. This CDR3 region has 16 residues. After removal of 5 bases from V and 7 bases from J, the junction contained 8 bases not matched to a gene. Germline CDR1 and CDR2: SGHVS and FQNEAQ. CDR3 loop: CASSPGTGGAGGELFF. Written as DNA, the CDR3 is TGTGCCAGCAGCCCGGGGACAGGGGGCGCGGGCGGGGAGCTGTTTTTT.

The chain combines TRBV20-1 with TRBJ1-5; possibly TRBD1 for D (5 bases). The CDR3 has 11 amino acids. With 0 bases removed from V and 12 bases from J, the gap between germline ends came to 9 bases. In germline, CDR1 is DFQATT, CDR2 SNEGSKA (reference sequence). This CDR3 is CSARDRGDQHF. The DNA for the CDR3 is TGCAGTGCTAGAGATAGGGGAGACCAGCATTTT.

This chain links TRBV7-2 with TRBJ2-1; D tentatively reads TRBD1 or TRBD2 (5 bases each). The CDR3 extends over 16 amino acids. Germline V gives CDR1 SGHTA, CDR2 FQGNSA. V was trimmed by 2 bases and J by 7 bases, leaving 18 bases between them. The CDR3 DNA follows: TGTGCCAGCAGCTTAACGGGGCTGGAGGTAAGGAATGAGCAGTTCTTC. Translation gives CASSLTGLEVRNEQFF.

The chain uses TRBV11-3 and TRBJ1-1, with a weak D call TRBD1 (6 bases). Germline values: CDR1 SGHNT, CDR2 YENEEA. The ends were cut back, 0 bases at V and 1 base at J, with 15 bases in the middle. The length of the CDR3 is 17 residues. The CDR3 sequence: CASSLEGGPGSNTEAFF. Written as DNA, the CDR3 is TGTGCCAGCAGCTTAGAGGGGGGGCCGGGTTCGAACACTGAAGCTTTCTTT.

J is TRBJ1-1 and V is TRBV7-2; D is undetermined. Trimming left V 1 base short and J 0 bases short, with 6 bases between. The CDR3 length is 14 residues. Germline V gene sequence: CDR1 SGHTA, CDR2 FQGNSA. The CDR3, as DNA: TGTGCCAGCAGCTTAGGGGCACTGAACACTGAAGCTTTCTTT. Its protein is CASSLGALNTEAFF.

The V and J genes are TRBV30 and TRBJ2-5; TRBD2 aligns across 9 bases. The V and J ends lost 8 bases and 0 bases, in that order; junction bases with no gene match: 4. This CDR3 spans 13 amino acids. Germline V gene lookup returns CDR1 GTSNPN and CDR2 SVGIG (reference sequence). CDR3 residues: CAGAGGYQETQYF. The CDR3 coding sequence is TGTGCCGGAGCGGGGGGCTACCAAGAGACCCAGTACTTC.

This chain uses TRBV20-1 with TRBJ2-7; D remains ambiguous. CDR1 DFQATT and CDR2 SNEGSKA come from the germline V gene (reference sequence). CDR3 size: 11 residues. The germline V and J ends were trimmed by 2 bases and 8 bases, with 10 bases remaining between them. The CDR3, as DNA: TGCAGTGCTAGAATATCCCTTAAGCAGTACTTC. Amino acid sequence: CSARISLKQYF.

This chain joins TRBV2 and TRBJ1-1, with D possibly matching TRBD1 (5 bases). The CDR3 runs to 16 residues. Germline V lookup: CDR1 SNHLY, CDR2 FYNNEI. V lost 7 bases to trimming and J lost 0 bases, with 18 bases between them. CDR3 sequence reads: CASKGTYGRLNTEAFF. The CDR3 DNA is TGTGCCAGCAAGGGGACTTACGGCCGCTTGAACACTGAAGCTTTCTTT.

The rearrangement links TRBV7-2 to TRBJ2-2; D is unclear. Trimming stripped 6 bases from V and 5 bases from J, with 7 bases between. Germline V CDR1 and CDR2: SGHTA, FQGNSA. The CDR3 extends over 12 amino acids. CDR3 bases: TGTGCCAGCAGTCCCTGGACCGGGGAGCTGTTTTTT. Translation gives CASSPWTGELFF. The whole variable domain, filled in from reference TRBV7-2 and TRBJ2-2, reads GAGVSQSPSNKVTEKGKDVELRCDPISGHTALYWYRQSLGQGLEFLIYFQGNSAPDKSGLPSDRFSAERTGGSVSTLTIQRTQQEDSAVYLCASSPWTGELFFGEGSRLTVL.

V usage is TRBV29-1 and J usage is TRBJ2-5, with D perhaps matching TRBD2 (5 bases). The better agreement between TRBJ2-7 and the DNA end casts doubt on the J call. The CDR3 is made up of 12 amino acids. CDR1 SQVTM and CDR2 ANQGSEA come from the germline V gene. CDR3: CSVDSGTYEQYF. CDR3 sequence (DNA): TGCAGCGTTGATTCCGGGACCTACGAGCAGTACTTC.

DNA of the CDR3: TGTGCCAGCAGTGAAATTGGAGAGGGGGCCAAAAACATTCAGTACTTC. Amino acid sequence: CASSEIGEGAKNIQYF. The rearrangement uses TRBV6-1 and TRBJ2-4, with D possibly called TRBD1 or TRBD2 (5 bases each). CDR3 length: 16 amino acids. Trimming took 2 bases from V and 1 from J, leaving 12 bases between them. CDR1 MNHNS and CDR2 SASEGT come from the germline V gene.

CDR3 region: CASSAGGGNTEAFF. In DNA, the CDR3 is TGTGCCAGCAGCGCAGGGGGCGGGAACACTGAAGCTTTCTTT. The chain is built from TRBV9 and TRBJ1-1; 8 bases are shared with TRBD1. CDR1 is SGDLS and CDR2 is YYNGEE in the germline V gene. The CDR3 is made up of 14 amino acids. Losses at the gene ends were 3 bases for V and 1 base for J; bases not matched to a gene: 2.

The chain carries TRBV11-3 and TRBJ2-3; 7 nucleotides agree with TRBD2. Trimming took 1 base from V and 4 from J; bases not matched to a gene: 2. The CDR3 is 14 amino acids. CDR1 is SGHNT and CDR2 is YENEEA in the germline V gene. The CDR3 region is CASSLVSGSDTQYF. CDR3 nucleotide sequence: TGTGCCAGCAGCTTAGTTAGCGGGTCAGATACGCAGTATTTT.

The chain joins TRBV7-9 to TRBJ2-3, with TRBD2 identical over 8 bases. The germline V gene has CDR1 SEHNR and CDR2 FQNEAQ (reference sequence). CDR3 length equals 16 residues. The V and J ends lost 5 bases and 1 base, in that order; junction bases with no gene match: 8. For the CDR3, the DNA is TGTGCCAGCAGCGGCTTACTAGCGGTACGCACAGATACGCAGTATTTT. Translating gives CASSGLLAVRTDTQYF. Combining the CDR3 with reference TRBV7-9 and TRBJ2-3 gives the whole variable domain DTGVSQNPRHKITKRGQNVTFRCDPISEHNRLYWYRQTLGQGPEFLTYFQNEAQLEKSRLLSDRFSAERPKGSFSTLEIQRTEQGDSAMYLCASSGLLAVRTDTQYFGPGTRLTVL.

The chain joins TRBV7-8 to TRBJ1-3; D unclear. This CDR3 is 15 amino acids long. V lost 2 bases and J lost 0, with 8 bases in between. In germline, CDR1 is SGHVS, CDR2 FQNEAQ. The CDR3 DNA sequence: TGTGCCAGCAGCTTATTTGACGGCTCTGGAAACACCATATATTTT. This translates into CASSLFDGSGNTIYF. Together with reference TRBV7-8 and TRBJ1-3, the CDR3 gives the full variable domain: GAGVSQSPRYKVAKRGQDVALRCDPISGHVSLFWYQQALGQGPEFLTYFQNEAQLDKSGLPSDRFFAERPEGSVSTLKIQRTQQEDSAVYLCASSLFDGSGNTIYFGEGSWLTVV.

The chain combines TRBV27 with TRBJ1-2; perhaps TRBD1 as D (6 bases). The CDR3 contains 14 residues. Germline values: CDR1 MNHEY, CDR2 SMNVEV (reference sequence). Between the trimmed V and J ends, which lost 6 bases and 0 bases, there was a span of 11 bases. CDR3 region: CASSSYRANYGYTF. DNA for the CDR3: TGTGCCAGCAGCAGTTACAGGGCTAACTATGGCTACACCTTC.

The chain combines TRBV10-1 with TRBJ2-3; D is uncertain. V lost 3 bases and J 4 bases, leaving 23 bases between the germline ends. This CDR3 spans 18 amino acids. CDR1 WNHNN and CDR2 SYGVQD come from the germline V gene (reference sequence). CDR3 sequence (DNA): TGCGCCAGCAGTGAAGGTTCGAGCCTCAGAGGAGTTGCAGATACGCAGTATTTT. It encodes CASSEGSSLRGVADTQYF.

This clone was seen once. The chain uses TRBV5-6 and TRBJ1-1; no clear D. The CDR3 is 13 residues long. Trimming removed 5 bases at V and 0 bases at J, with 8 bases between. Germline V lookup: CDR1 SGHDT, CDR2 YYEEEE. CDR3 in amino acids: CASRTSVNTEAFF. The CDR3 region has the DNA TGTGCCAGCAGAACATCCGTGAACACTGAAGCTTTCTTT.

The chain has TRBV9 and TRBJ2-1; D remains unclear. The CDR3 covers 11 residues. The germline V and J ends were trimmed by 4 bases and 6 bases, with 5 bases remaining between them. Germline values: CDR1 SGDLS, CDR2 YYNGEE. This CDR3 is CASSSLNEQFF. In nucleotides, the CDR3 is TGTGCCAGCAGCTCCCTCAATGAGCAGTTCTTC.

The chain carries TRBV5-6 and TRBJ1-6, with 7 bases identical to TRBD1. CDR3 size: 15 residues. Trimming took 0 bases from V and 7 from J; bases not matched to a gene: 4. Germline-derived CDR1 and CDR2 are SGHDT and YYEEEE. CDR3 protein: CASSLAVRGNSPLHF. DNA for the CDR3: TGTGCCAGCAGCTTGGCCGTCAGGGGGAATTCACCCCTCCACTTT.

The CDR3 sequence is CASSLRETGELFF. In DNA form, the CDR3 reads TGTGCCAGCAGCCTTAGAGAAACCGGGGAGCTGTTTTTT. J is TRBJ2-2 and V is TRBV7-9; D is unresolved. The CDR3 runs to 13 residues. The V end lost 5 bases, the J end lost 5 bases, and 9 bases lay between the germline ends. Looked up from germline, CDR1 is SEHNR and CDR2 is FQNEAQ (reference sequence).